The 8 T cell receptor beta chains given below trace back to one sample, sequenced in a study of shared clonotypes between healthy human individuals. The method was immunoSEQ multiplex PCR; TCRdb's version includes in-frame clones alone and lacks a portion of them. In the table there are 90,000 to 130,000 clones, approximately 70% of which are singletons. Sequencing was carried out using memory CD8+ T cells sorted from blood. Noted subset: CD45RO+ cells pooled with CCR7-negative TemRA cells. The receptors were sampled from a woman aged 30 to 39 in good health.

The chain uses TRBV6-5 and TRBJ2-2; TRBD1 matches 8 bases. The ends lost 8 bases at V and 7 bases at J; junction bases unmatched: 9. The CDR3 has 14 amino acids. From germline, CDR1 is MNHEY and CDR2 SVGAGI. The CDR3 loop is CASGAGQGSGELFF. For the CDR3, the DNA is TGTGCCAGCGGGGCAGGACAGGGAAGCGGGGAGCTGTTTTTT.

This rearrangement joins TRBV5-1 to TRBJ1-2, with D maybe TRBD1 (5 bases). The V gene lost 2 bases and the J gene lost 8 bases, with 16 bases spanning the gap. Germline-derived CDR1 and CDR2 are SGHRS and YFSETQ. The CDR3 totals 14 residues. DNA for the CDR3: TGCGCCAGCAGCTTTTCAGACTCAGGGAGCGGCTACACCTTC. This sequence encodes CASSFSDSGSGYTF.

A few counts support this clone. The V call is TRBV6-1, the J call TRBJ2-1, with 7 nucleotides matching TRBD1. Germline V lookup: CDR1 MNHNS, CDR2 SASEGT. The CDR3 covers 12 residues. With 10 bases clipped from V and 4 bases from J, the junction kept 4 bases outside the gene matches. This CDR3 reads CATGGFYNEQFF. For the CDR3, the DNA is TGTGCCACAGGGGGATTTTACAATGAGCAGTTCTTC.

CDR3: CASIHRGRSGNTIYF. The DNA for the CDR3 is TGTGCCAGCATACACAGGGGGCGCTCTGGAAACACCATATATTTT. The chain carries TRBV28 and TRBJ1-3, with 9 bases lining up with TRBD1. V lost 7 bases, J lost 0 bases, and 4 bases stayed unmatched. The CDR3 totals 15 residues. CDR1 and CDR2 from the germline V gene are MDHEN and SYDVKM.

V and J are TRBV9 and TRBJ2-1; tentative D call: TRBD2 (5 bases). V was shortened by 0 bases and J by 9 bases, with 16 bases between the two germline ends. The germline gives CDR1 SGDLS, CDR2 YYNGEE. This CDR3 has 15 amino acids. As DNA, the CDR3 is TGTGCCAGCAGCGTAGCGAGGTTCGGCGCGGGTGAGCAGTTCTTC. It is translated as CASSVARFGAGEQFF.

A few counts support this clone. The chain uses TRBV6-6 and TRBJ2-2; 9 nucleotides align to TRBD2. Germline V gene data show CDR1 as MNHNY and CDR2 as SVGAGI (reference sequence). The junction had 4 bases not matched to a gene; V was cut back by 4 bases and J by 1 base. This CDR3 spans 16 amino acids. CDR3 in amino acids: CASSSLLAGNTGELFF. CDR3 DNA: TGTGCCAGCAGTTCGCTACTAGCGGGGAACACCGGGGAGCTGTTTTTT.

This clone was counted only a few times. This chain uses TRBV2 with TRBJ2-7, with D possibly TRBD1 on 6 matching bases. Germline CDR1 reads SNHLY; CDR2 reads FYNNEI. Between the trimmed V and J ends, which lost 8 bases and 2 bases, there was a span of 13 bases. The CDR3 is 13 amino acids. CDR3 region: CASVDSEPYEQYF. CDR3 nucleotide sequence: TGTGCCAGCGTGGACAGCGAGCCCTACGAGCAGTACTTC.

The rearrangement uses TRBV14 and TRBJ2-2; the D is unclear. This CDR3 comprises 16 residues. Looked up from germline, CDR1 is SGHDN and CDR2 is FVKESK. V was cut by 1 base and J by 2 bases, with 11 bases left in between. CDR3 sequence (DNA): TGTGCCAGCAGCCAAGTTGCGACGTTCAACACCGGGGAGCTGTTTTTT. This sequence encodes CASSQVATFNTGELFF.